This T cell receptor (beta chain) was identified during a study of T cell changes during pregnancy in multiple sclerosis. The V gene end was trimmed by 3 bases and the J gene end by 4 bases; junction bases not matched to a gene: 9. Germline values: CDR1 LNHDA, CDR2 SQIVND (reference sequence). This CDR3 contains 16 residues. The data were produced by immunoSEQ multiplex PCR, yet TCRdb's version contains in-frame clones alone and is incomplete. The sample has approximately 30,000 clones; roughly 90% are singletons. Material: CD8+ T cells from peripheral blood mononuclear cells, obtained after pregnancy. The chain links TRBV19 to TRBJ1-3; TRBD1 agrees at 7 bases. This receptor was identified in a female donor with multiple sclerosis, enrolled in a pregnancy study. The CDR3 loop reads CASSMGGQAIGNTIYF. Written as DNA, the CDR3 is TGTGCCAGTAGTATGGGAGGACAGGCCATAGGAAACACCATATATTTT.